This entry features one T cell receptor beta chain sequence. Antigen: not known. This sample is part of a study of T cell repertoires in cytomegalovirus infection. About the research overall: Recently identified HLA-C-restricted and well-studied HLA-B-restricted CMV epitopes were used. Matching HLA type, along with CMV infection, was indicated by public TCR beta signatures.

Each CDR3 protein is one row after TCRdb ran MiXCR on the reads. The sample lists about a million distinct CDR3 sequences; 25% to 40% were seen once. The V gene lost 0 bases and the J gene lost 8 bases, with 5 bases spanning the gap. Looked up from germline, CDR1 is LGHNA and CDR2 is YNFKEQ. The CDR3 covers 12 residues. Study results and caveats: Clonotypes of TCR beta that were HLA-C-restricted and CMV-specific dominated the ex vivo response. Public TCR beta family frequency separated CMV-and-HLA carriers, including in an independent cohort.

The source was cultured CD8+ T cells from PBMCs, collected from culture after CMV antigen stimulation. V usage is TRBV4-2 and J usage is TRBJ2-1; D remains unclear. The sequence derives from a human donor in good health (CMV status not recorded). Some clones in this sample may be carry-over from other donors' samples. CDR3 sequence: CASSQDEDEQFF. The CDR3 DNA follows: TGTGCCAGCAGCCAAGATGAGGATGAGCAGTTCTTC.